These 10 T cell receptor beta chains were all obtained from the same sample, sequenced in a study of CD8 T cells in Susac syndrome. The RNA input was roughly 0.5 to 1 ug, and it was reverse transcribed with random hexamers. MiXCR, run by TCRdb on the immunoSEQ multiplex PCR reads, gives a single entry per CDR3 protein. The sample lists roughly 250,000 distinct CDR3 sequences, almost 97% occurring once. The sample taken for sequencing was CD4+ T cells from PBMCs. The receptors originated from a human donor with Susac syndrome.

The gene calls are TRBV5-1 and TRBJ2-7; D is undetermined. The CDR3 spans 14 residues. V gave up 4 bases and J gave up 6 bases, with 17 bases separating them. The germline CDR1 and CDR2 sequences are SGHRS and YFSETQ. The CDR3 region has the DNA TGCGCCAGCAGCACCTTAGTAGACCCCGGCGAGCAGTACTTC. Translated: CASSTLVDPGEQYF.

The chain combines TRBV18 with TRBJ2-5; D perhaps matches TRBD1 (5 bases). The V end was cut by 5 bases, the J end by 4 bases, with 8 bases between. Germline V gene sequence: CDR1 KGHSH, CDR2 LQKENI. The CDR3 runs 12 residues. This CDR3 is CASSSTAETQYF. The DNA for the CDR3 is TGTGCCAGCTCATCGACAGCAGAGACCCAGTACTTC.

This chain connects TRBV24-1 to TRBJ1-1; D gene uncertain. The CDR3 has 12 amino acids. Germline V gene data show CDR1 as KGHDR and CDR2 as SFDVKD. V was shortened by 1 base and J by 3 bases, with 2 bases between the two germline ends. The CDR3 spells CATSDFDTEAFF. The DNA for the CDR3 is TGTGCCACCAGTGATTTCGACACTGAAGCTTTCTTT.

The rearrangement joins TRBV11-2 to TRBJ2-2, with D possibly TRBD1 on 5 matching bases. V was trimmed by 5 bases and J by 3 bases, leaving 10 bases between them. This CDR3 spans 14 amino acids. Germline V gene sequence: CDR1 SGHAT, CDR2 FQNNGV. The CDR3 bases are TGTGCCAGCAGCATAGGGGAATACACCGGGGAGCTGTTTTTT. As protein: CASSIGEYTGELFF.

The chain combines TRBV6-2 or TRBV6-3 with TRBJ1-1; D not resolved. The CDR3 loop spans 14 amino acids. Germline CDR1 and CDR2: MNHEY and SVGEGT. The V gene lost 2 bases and the J gene lost 0 bases, with 7 bases spanning the gap. The CDR3, as DNA: TGTGCCAGCAGTTACGTGGGGTTGAACACTGAAGCTTTCTTT. This gives the protein CASSYVGLNTEAFF.

In the case of this clonotype: An end of the junction differs from the germline gene, which may be a read error. The CDR3 sequence is CASSRSPQRDEKLFF. The CDR3 DNA sequence: TGTGCTAGCAGCCGAAGTCCACAACGGGATGAAAAACTGTTTTTT. V is TRBV7-7 and J is TRBJ1-4, with D unclear. Germline lookup yields CDR1 SSHAT and CDR2 FNYEAQ (reference sequence). The CDR3 extends over 15 amino acids.

This clonotype was detected only once. CDR3 sequence reads: CSAPKDTGNYGYTF. CDR3 bases: TGCAGTGCTCCGAAAGACACCGGAAACTATGGCTACACCTTC. The chain combines TRBV20-1 with TRBJ1-2; D is unclear. The CDR3 runs to 14 residues. Germline CDR1 DFQATT, CDR2 SNEGSKA (reference sequence). Trimming took 5 bases from V and 2 from J, leaving 15 bases between them.

In DNA form, the CDR3 reads TGTGCCAGCAGGGTCCGGGGGGGGGACACTGAAGCTTTCTTT. Encoded protein: CASRVRGGDTEAFF. The J gene is TRBJ1-1, the V gene TRBV12-3 or TRBV12-4; D is perhaps TRBD1 (5 bases). Trimming left V 6 bases short and J 3 bases short, with 14 bases between. The CDR3 consists of 14 residues.

The chain couples TRBV29-1 to TRBJ2-5; either TRBD1 or TRBD2 may supply D (5 bases each). V shed 7 bases and J shed 5 bases, with 17 bases lying between them. Germline values: CDR1 SQVTM, CDR2 ANQGSEA. This CDR3 is built from 13 residues. The CDR3 loop reads CSASTGTGETQYF. The DNA for the CDR3 is TGCAGCGCCTCTACCGGGACCGGGGAGACCCAGTACTTC. The whole variable domain, remainder taken from reference TRBV29-1 and TRBJ2-5, is SAVISQKPSRDICQRGTSLTIQCQVDSQVTMMFWYRQQPGQSLTLIATANQGSEATYESGFVIDKFPISRPNLTFSTLTVSNMSPEDSSIYLCSASTGTGETQYFGPGTRLLVL.

V gene TRBV7-9 combines with J gene TRBJ2-5, with TRBD1 matching over 7 bases. Per germline, CDR1 SEHNR and CDR2 FQNEAQ (reference sequence). The CDR3 totals 15 residues. V lost 5 bases, J lost 1 base, and 7 bases stayed unmatched. The CDR3 reads CASSPRDRFQETQYF. CDR3 nucleotide sequence: TGTGCCAGCAGCCCCCGGGACAGATTCCAAGAGACCCAGTACTTC. The full variable domain, with the rest looked up from reference TRBV7-9 and TRBJ2-5, is DTGVSQNPRHKITKRGQNVTFRCDPISEHNRLYWYRQTLGQGPEFLTYFQNEAQLEKSRLLSDRFSAERPKGSFSTLEIQRTEQGDSAMYLCASSPRDRFQETQYFGPGTRLLVL.